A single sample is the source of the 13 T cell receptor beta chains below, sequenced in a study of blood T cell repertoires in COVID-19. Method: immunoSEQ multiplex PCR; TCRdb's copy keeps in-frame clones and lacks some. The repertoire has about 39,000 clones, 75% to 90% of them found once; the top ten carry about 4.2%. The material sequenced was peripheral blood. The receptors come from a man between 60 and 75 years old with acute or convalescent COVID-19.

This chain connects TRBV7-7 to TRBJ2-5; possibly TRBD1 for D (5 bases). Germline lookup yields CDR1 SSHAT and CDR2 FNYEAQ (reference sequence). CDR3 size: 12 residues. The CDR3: CATSEGAETQYF. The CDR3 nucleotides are TGTGCTACCTCCGAAGGGGCCGAGACCCAGTACTTC.

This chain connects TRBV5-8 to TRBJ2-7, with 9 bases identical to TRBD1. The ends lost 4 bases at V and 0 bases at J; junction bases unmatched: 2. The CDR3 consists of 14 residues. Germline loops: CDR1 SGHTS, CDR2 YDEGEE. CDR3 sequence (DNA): TGTGCCAGCAGCCGGGACAGGGTCTCCTACGAGCAGTACTTC. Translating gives CASSRDRVSYEQYF.

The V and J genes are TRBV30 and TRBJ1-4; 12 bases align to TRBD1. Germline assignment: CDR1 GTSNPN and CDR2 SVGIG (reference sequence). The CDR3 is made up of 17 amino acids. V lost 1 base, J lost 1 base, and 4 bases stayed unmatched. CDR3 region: CAWSAGTGGQTNEKLFF. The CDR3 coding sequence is TGTGCCTGGAGTGCCGGGACAGGGGGCCAAACTAATGAAAAACTGTTTTTT.

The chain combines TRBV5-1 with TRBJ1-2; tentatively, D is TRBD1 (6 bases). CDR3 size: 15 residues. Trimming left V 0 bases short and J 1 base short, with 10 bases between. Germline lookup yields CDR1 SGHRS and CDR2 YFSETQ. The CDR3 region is CASSLEQGYNYGYTF. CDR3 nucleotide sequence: TGCGCCAGCAGCTTGGAGCAGGGGTATAACTATGGCTACACCTTC.

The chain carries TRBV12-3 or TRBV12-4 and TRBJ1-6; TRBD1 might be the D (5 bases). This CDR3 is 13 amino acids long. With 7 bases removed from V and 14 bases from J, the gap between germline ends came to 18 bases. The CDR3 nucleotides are TGTGCCAGCAACTTGAGCGGGGGGATGGCCCTCCACTTT. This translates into CASNLSGGMALHF.

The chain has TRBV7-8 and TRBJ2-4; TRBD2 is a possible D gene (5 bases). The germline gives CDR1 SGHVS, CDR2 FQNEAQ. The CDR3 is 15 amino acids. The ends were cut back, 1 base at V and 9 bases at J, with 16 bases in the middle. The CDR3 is CASSLERGKWSIQYF. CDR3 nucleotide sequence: TGTGCCAGCAGCTTAGAAAGAGGGAAATGGTCCATTCAGTACTTC.

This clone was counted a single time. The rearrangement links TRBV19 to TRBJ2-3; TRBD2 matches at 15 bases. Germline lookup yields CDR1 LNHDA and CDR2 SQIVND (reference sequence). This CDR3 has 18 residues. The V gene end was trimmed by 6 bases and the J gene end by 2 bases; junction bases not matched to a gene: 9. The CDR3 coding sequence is TGTGCCAGTAGCTCGAGGACTAGCGGGAGGGCCGTCACAGATACGCAGTATTTT. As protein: CASSSRTSGRAVTDTQYF.

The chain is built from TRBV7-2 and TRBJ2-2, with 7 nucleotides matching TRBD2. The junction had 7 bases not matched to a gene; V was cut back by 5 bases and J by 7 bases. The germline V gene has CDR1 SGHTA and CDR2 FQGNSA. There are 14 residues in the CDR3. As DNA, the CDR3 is TGTGCCAGCAGCCGGGCCTCGGGGGGCGGGGAGCTGTTTTTT. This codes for CASSRASGGGELFF.

The CDR3: CASSQEGSPDTDTQYF. Here the CDR3 DNA reads TGTGCCAGCAGCCAAGAGGGGAGTCCTGACACAGATACGCAGTATTTT. The rearrangement joins TRBV4-2 to TRBJ2-3, with a possible D match to TRBD2 (5 bases). Trimming took 0 bases from V and 2 from J, leaving 12 bases between them. In germline, CDR1 is LGHNA, CDR2 YNFKEQ. There are 16 residues in the CDR3.

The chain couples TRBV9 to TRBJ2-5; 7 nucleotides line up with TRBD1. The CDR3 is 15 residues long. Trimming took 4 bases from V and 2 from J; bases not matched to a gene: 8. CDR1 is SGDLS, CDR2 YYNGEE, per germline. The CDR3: CASSPRGGRQETQYF. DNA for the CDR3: TGTGCCAGCAGCCCCCGAGGGGGCCGGCAAGAGACCCAGTACTTC.

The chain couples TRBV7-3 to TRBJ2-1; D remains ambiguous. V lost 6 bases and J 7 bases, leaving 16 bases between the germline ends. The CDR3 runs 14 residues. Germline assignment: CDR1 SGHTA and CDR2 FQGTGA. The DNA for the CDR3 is TGTGCCAGCAGTCAGAGACTGCCTAAGAATGAGCAGTTCTTC. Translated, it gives CASSQRLPKNEQFF.

The chain's CDR3 is CASSTWRNEQFF. The CDR3 nucleotides read TGTGCCAGTAGTACATGGAGGAATGAGCAGTTCTTC. The chain employs TRBV19 and TRBJ2-1; D is possibly TRBD2 (5 bases). This CDR3 is built from 12 residues. Germline V gives CDR1 LNHDA, CDR2 SQIVND (reference sequence). Between the trimmed V and J ends, which lost 4 bases and 7 bases, there was a span of 8 bases.

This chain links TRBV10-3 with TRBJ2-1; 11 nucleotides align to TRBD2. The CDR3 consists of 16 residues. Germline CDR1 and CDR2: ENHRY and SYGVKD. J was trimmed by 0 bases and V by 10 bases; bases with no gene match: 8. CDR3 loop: CASASGGQSSYNEQFF. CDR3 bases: TGTGCCAGCGCTAGCGGGGGGCAGAGCTCCTACAATGAGCAGTTCTTC.